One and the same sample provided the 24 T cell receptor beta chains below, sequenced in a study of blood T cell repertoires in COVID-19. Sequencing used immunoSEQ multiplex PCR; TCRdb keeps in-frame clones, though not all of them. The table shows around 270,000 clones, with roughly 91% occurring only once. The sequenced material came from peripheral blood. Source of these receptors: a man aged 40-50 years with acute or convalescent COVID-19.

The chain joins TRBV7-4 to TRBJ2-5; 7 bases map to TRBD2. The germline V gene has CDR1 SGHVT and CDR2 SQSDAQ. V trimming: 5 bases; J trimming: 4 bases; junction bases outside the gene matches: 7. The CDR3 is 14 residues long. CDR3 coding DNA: TGTGCCAGCAGCAAACGACTAGCTAGAGAGACCCAGTACTTC. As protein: CASSKRLARETQYF.

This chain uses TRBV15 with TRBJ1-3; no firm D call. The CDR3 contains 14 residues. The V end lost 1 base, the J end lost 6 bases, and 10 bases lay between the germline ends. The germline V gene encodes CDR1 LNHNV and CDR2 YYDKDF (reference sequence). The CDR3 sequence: CATSRGVVENTIYF. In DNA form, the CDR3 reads TGTGCCACCAGCAGAGGAGTGGTTGAAAACACCATATATTTT.

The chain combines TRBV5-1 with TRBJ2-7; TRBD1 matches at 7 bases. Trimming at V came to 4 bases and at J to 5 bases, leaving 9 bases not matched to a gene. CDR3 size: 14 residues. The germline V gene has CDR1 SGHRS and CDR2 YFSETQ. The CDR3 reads CASSPRQGGDEQYF. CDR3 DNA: TGCGCCAGCAGCCCAAGACAGGGCGGCGACGAGCAGTACTTC.

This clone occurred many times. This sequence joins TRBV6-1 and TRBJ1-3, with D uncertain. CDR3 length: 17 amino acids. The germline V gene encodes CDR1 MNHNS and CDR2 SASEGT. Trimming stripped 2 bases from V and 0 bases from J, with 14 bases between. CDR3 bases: TGTGCCAGCAGTGAATGGGCAGGCTCCTCCTCTGGAAACACCATATATTTT. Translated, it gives CASSEWAGSSSGNTIYF.

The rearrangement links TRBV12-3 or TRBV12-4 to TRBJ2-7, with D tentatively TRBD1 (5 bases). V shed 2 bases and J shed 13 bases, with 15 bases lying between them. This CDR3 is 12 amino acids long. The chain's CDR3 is CASSLKGSAHYF. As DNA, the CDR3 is TGTGCCAGCAGTTTAAAGGGGTCCGCGCACTACTTC.

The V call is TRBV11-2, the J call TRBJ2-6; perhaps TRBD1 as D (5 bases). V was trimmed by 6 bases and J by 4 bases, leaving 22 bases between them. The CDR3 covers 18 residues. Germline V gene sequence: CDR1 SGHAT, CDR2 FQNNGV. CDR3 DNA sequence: TGTGCCAGCAGTGATGGAAACCAGGGTTGGTTGGGGGCCAACGTCCTGACTTTC. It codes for CASSDGNQGWLGANVLTF. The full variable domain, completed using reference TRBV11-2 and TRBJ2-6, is EAGVAQSPRYKIIEKRQSVAFWCNPISGHATLYWYQQILGQGPKLLIQFQNNGVVDDSQLPKDRFSAERLKGVDSTLKIQPAKLEDSAVYLCASSDGNQGWLGANVLTFGAGSRLTVL.

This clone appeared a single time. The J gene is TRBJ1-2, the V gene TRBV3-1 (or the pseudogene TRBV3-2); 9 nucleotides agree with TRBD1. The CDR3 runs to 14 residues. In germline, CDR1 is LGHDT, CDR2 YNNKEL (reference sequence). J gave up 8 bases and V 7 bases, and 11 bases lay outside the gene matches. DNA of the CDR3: TGTGCCAGCACCACTTCTACAGGGGGCAACGGCTACACCTTC. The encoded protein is CASTTSTGGNGYTF.

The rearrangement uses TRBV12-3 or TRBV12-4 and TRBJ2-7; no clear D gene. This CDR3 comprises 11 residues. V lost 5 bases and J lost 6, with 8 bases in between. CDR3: CASSNRGEQYF. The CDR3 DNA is TGTGCCAGCAGTAATCGCGGCGAGCAGTACTTC.

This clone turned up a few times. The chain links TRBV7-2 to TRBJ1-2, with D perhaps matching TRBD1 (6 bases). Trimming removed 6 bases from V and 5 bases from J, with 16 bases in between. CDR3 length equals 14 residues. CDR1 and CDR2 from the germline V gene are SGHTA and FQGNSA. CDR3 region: CASRLNRDTYGYTF. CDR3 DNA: TGTGCCAGCAGACTAAACCGGGACACTTATGGCTACACCTTC.

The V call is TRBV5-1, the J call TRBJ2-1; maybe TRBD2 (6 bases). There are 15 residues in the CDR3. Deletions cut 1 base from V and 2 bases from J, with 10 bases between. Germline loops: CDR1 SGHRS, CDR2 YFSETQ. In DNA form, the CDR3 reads TGCGCCAGCAGCTTGTGGGGGGACGCCTACAATGAGCAGTTCTTC. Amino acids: CASSLWGDAYNEQFF.

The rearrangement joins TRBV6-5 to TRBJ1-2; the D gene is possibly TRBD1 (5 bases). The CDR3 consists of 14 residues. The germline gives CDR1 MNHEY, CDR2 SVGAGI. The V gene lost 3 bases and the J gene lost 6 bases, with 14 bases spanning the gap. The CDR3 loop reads CASSYFRGANGYTF. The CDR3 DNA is TGTGCCAGCAGTTATTTTAGGGGCGCGAATGGCTACACCTTC.

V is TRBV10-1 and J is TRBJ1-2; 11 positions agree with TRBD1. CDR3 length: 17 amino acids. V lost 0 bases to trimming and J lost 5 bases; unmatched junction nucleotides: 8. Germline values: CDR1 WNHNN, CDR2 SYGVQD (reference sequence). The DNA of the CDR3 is TGCGCCAGCAGTGAGTCGATAGGACAGGGGGCAAGGTATGGCTACACCTTC. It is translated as CASSESIGQGARYGYTF.

The CDR3 loop is CSVRRGGYYGYTF. In nucleotides, the CDR3 is TGCAGCGTTCGAAGGGGAGGGTACTATGGCTACACCTTC. The rearrangement joins TRBV29-1 to TRBJ1-2, with D possibly TRBD1 on 5 matching bases. The CDR3 covers 13 residues. Germline CDR1 SQVTM, CDR2 ANQGSEA. V dropped 5 bases and J dropped 3 bases, with 13 bases sitting between them.

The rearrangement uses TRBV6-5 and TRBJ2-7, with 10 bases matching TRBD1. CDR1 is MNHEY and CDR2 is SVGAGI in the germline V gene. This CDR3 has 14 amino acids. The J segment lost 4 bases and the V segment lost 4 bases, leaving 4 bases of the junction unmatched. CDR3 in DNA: TGTGCCAGCAGTTTGACAGGGGGCATGTACGAGCAGTACTTC. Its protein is CASSLTGGMYEQYF.

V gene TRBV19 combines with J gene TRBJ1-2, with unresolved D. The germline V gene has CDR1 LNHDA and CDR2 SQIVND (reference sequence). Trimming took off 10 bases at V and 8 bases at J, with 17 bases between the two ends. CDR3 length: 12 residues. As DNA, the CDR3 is TGTGCCACCCAACGGAGAGTCGAGGGCTACACCTTC. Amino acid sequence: CATQRRVEGYTF.

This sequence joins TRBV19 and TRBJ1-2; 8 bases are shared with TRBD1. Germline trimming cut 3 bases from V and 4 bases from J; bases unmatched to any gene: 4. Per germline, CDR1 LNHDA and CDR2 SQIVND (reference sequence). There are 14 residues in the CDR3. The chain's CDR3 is CASSIQGAVYGYTF. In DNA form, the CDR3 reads TGTGCCAGTAGTATCCAGGGGGCAGTCTATGGCTACACCTTC. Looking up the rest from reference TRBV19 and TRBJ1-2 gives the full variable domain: DGGITQSPKYLFRKEGQNVTLSCEQNLNHDAMYWYRQDPGQGLRLIYYSQIVNDFQKGDIAEGYSVSREKKESFPLTVTSAQKNPTAFYLCASSIQGAVYGYTFGSGTRLTVV.

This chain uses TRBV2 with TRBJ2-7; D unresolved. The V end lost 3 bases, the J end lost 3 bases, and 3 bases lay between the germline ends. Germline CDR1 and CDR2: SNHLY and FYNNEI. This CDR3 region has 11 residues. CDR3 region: CASSDSYEQYF. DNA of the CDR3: TGTGCCAGCAGTGACAGCTACGAGCAGTACTTC.

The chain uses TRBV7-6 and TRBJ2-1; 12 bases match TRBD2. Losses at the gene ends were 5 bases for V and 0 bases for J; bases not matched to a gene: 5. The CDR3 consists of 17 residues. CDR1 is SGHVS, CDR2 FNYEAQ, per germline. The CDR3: CASSAGLAGRSYNEQFF. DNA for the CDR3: TGTGCCAGCAGCGCAGGACTAGCGGGGCGCTCCTACAATGAGCAGTTCTTC.

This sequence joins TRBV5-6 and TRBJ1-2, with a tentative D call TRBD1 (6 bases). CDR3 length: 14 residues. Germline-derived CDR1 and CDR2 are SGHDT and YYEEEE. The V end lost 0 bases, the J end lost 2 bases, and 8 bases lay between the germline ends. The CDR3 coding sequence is TGTGCCAGCAGCTTGGGACAGGTGAACTATGGCTACACCTTC. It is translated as CASSLGQVNYGYTF.

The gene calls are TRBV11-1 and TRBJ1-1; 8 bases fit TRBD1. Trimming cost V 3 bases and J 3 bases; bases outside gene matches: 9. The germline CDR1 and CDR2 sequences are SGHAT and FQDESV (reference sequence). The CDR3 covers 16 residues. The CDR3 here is CASSFSTGQGHTEAFF. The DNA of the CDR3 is TGTGCCAGCAGCTTTAGTACAGGACAGGGCCACACTGAAGCTTTCTTT.

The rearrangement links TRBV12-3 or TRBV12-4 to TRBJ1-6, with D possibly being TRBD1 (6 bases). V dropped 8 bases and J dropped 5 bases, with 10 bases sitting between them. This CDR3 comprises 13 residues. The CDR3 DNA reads TGTGCCAGCGGGACACACAATAATTCACCCCTCCACTTT. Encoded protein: CASGTHNNSPLHF.

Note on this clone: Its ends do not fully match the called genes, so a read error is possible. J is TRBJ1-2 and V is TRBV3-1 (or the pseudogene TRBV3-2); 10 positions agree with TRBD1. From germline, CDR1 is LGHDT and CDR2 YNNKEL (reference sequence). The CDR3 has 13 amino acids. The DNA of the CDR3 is TGTGTCAGCAGGCGACAGGGGGCAACTGGCTACACCTTC. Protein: CVSRRQGATGYTF.

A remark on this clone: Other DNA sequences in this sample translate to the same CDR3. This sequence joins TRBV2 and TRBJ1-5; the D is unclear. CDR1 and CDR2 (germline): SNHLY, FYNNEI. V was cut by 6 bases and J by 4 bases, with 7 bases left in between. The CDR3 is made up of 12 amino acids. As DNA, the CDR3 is TGTGCCAGCAGGAGGGATAATCAGCCCCAGCATTTT. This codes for CASRRDNQPQHF.

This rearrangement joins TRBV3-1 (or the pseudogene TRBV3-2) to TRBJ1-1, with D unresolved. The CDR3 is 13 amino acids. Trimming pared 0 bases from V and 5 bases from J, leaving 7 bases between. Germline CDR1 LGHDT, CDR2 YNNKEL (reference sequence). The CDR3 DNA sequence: TGTGCCAGCAGCCAAGAGATGAGGACTGAAGCTTTCTTT. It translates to CASSQEMRTEAFF.